These T cell receptor beta chains were read from a single sample in a study. TCRdb passed the RT-PCR reads through MiXCR, listing each CDR3 protein once. The data show almost 700,000 distinct CDR3 sequences, around 14% seen once. Sample: memory CD4+ T cells from blood. These receptor sequences come from a female donor in good health, serving as a healthy control. The CDR3 runs from the conserved cysteine through the conserved F or W. D genes are given only for firm matches. Part of the rows lack a size; the others show once, few, many or a class for expanded clones.

v_gene: TRBV16; j_gene: TRBJ2-7; abundance: -; d_gene: TRBD1; len: 14; CDR3aa: CASSKQGSSYEQYF; CDR3nt: TGTGCCAGCAGTAAACAGGGGAGCTCCTACGAGCAGTACTTC
v_gene: TRBV12-3/TRBV12-4; j_gene: TRBJ2-1; abundance: many; d_gene: -; len: 15; CDR3aa: CASRPSGTQYNEQFF; CDR3nt: TGTGCCAGCAGGCCGTCCGGCACACAATACAATGAGCAGTTCTTC
v_gene: TRBV27; j_gene: TRBJ1-6; abundance: few; d_gene: TRBD1; len: 15; CDR3aa: CASSSDREYNSPLHF; CDR3nt: TGTGCCAGCAGTTCGGACAGGGAATATAATTCACCCCTCCACTTT
v_gene: TRBV7-2; j_gene: TRBJ1-4; abundance: -; d_gene: TRBD1; len: 15; CDR3aa: CAGGARTGLNEKLFF; CDR3nt: TGTGCCGGGGGGGCACGGACAGGGCTTAATGAAAAACTGTTTTTT
v_gene: TRBV28; j_gene: TRBJ2-7; abundance: -; d_gene: -; len: 16; CDR3aa: CASSSDQGSRSYEQYF; CDR3nt: TGTGCCAGCAGTTCCGACCAGGGGTCCCGCTCCTACGAGCAGTACTTC
v_gene: TRBV3-1; j_gene: TRBJ2-7; abundance: -; d_gene: TRBD2; len: 18; CDR3aa: CASSQDYPLAGAGHEQYF; CDR3nt: TGTGCCAGCAGCCAAGATTACCCCCTGGCGGGAGCGGGCCACGAGCAGTACTTC
v_gene: TRBV20-1; j_gene: TRBJ1-2; abundance: few; d_gene: -; len: 14; CDR3aa: CSVSVRSLNYGYTF; CDR3nt: TGCAGTGTTTCGGTCAGAAGTCTTAACTATGGCTACACCTTC
v_gene: TRBV7-9; j_gene: TRBJ1-3; abundance: once; d_gene: -; len: 16; CDR3aa: CASSLASALSGNTIYF; CDR3nt: TGTGCCAGCAGCTTAGCGAGTGCACTCTCTGGAAACACCATATATTTT
v_gene: TRBV28; j_gene: TRBJ1-2; abundance: few; d_gene: -; len: 15; CDR3aa: CASSATGRGGYGYTF; CDR3nt: TGTGCCAGCAGTGCAACGGGGCGGGGCGGCTATGGCTACACCTTC
v_gene: TRBV15; j_gene: TRBJ2-1; abundance: few; d_gene: -; len: 14; CDR3aa: CATSLGFSYNEQFF; CDR3nt: TGTGCCACCAGCCTGGGTTTCTCCTACAATGAGCAGTTCTTC
v_gene: TRBV4-3; j_gene: TRBJ1-5; abundance: many; d_gene: -; len: 13; CDR3aa: CASSQERNQPQHF; CDR3nt: TGCGCCAGCAGCCAAGAAAGGAATCAGCCCCAGCATTTT
v_gene: TRBV2; j_gene: TRBJ2-5; abundance: -; d_gene: TRBD1; len: 14; CDR3aa: CASSDETGGETQYF; CDR3nt: TGTGCCAGCAGTGATGAGACAGGGGGAGAGACCCAGTACTTC
v_gene: TRBV6-4; j_gene: TRBJ2-1; abundance: -; d_gene: TRBD2; len: 13; CDR3aa: CASSASGGHEQFF; CDR3nt: TGTGCCAGCAGTGCTAGCGGGGGGCATGAGCAGTTCTTC
v_gene: TRBV5-1; j_gene: TRBJ2-7; abundance: -; d_gene: -; len: 14; CDR3aa: CASSPLQRAYEQYF; CDR3nt: TGCGCCAGCAGCCCACTCCAAAGAGCCTACGAGCAGTACTTC
v_gene: TRBV4-2; j_gene: TRBJ2-2; abundance: -; d_gene: -; len: 15; CDR3aa: CASSQGGTNTGELFF; CDR3nt: TGTGCCAGCAGCCAAGGGGGTACGAACACCGGGGAGCTGTTTTTT
v_gene: TRBV11-1; j_gene: TRBJ1-5; abundance: -; d_gene: -; len: 13; CDR3aa: CASSRDGISPQHF; CDR3nt: TGTGCCAGCAGCAGGGACGGTATCTCACCCCAGCATTTT
v_gene: TRBV5-1; j_gene: TRBJ1-4; abundance: many; d_gene: -; len: 15; CDR3aa: CASSLDGSFIEKLFF; CDR3nt: TGCGCCAGCAGCTTGGACGGAAGCTTCATTGAAAAACTGTTTTTT
v_gene: TRBV5-1; j_gene: TRBJ1-2; abundance: many; d_gene: TRBD1; len: 16; CDR3aa: CASSLGQGASLGGYTF; CDR3nt: TGCGCCAGCAGCTTGGGACAGGGGGCTTCTCTGGGTGGCTACACCTTC
v_gene: TRBV29-1; j_gene: TRBJ1-1; abundance: many; d_gene: -; len: 12; CDR3aa: CSGVTRNTEAFF; CDR3nt: TGCAGCGGCGTCACACGAAACACTGAAGCTTTCTTT
v_gene: TRBV7-8; j_gene: TRBJ1-5; abundance: -; d_gene: -; len: 14; CDR3aa: CASSPTSSTDTQHF; CDR3nt: TGTGCCAGCAGCCCAACTAGTAGCACAGATACGCAGCATTTT
v_gene: TRBV18; j_gene: TRBJ2-1; abundance: -; d_gene: TRBD1; len: 14; CDR3aa: CASSPPDRFNEQFF; CDR3nt: TGTGCCAGCTCACCCCCGGACAGGTTCAATGAGCAGTTCTTC
v_gene: TRBV5-5; j_gene: TRBJ2-7; abundance: many; d_gene: -; len: 12; CDR3aa: CASSFRAGEQYF; CDR3nt: TGTGCCAGCAGCTTCCGGGCGGGCGAGCAGTACTTC
v_gene: TRBV6-5; j_gene: TRBJ2-1; abundance: few; d_gene: TRBD2; len: 14; CDR3aa: CASIRAGGHNEQFF; CDR3nt: TGTGCCAGCATTAGGGCGGGAGGGCACAATGAGCAGTTCTTC
v_gene: TRBV12-3/TRBV12-4; j_gene: TRBJ1-5; abundance: many; d_gene: -; len: 14; CDR3aa: CASSPGTMHQPQHF; CDR3nt: TGTGCCAGCAGTCCCGGGACGATGCATCAGCCCCAGCATTTT
v_gene: TRBV28; j_gene: TRBJ1-6; abundance: -; d_gene: -; len: 13; CDR3aa: CASSPFANSPLHF; CDR3nt: TGTGCCAGCAGTCCTTTCGCCAATTCACCCCTCCACTTT
v_gene: TRBV12-3/TRBV12-4; j_gene: TRBJ1-1; abundance: -; d_gene: -; len: 16; CDR3aa: CASSWGKGGVNTEAFF; CDR3nt: TGTGCCAGCAGTTGGGGGAAAGGGGGGGTAAACACTGAAGCTTTCTTT
v_gene: TRBV13; j_gene: TRBJ2-7; abundance: -; d_gene: TRBD2; len: 15; CDR3aa: CASSPRAGVSYEQYF; CDR3nt: TGTGCCAGCAGCCCCAGAGCGGGAGTATCCTACGAGCAGTACTTC
v_gene: TRBV6-2/TRBV6-3; j_gene: TRBJ2-7; abundance: -; d_gene: -; len: 15; CDR3aa: CASSYSGTPRYEQYF; CDR3nt: TGTGCCAGCAGTTACTCCGGGACTCCTCGGTACGAGCAGTACTTC
v_gene: TRBV18; j_gene: TRBJ1-2; abundance: -; d_gene: -; len: 14; CDR3aa: CASSPADGYYGYTF; CDR3nt: TGTGCCAGCTCACCTGCGGACGGATACTATGGCTACACCTTC
v_gene: TRBV6-1; j_gene: TRBJ2-4; abundance: -; d_gene: TRBD2; len: 19; CDR3aa: CASSEASRVSGTTKNIQYF; CDR3nt: TGTGCCAGCAGTGAAGCCTCACGGGTTAGCGGGACTACCAAAAACATTCAGTACTTC
v_gene: TRBV11-2; j_gene: TRBJ2-1; abundance: few; d_gene: -; len: 14; CDR3aa: CASSPRQVSNEQFF; CDR3nt: TGTGCCAGCAGCCCCCGACAGGTCAGCAATGAGCAGTTCTTC
v_gene: TRBV7-2; j_gene: TRBJ2-3; abundance: many; d_gene: -; len: 15; CDR3aa: CASSLMGGTGNTQYF; CDR3nt: TGTGCCAGCAGCTTGATGGGGGGCACGGGCAATACGCAGTATTTT
v_gene: TRBV7-2; j_gene: TRBJ1-2; abundance: many; d_gene: -; len: 14; CDR3aa: CASSLVGGDYGYTF; CDR3nt: TGTGCCAGCAGCTTAGTCGGGGGGGACTATGGCTACACCTTC
v_gene: TRBV20-1; j_gene: TRBJ2-1; abundance: -; d_gene: -; len: 16; CDR3aa: CSARDYRALTYNEQFF; CDR3nt: TGCAGTGCTAGAGATTACAGGGCCCTAACCTACAATGAGCAGTTCTTC
v_gene: TRBV20-1; j_gene: TRBJ2-2; abundance: once; d_gene: -; len: 15; CDR3aa: CCARDRRTNTGELFF; CDR3nt: TGCTGTGCTAGAGATAGGCGCACGAACACCGGGGAGCTGTTTTTT
v_gene: TRBV6-2/TRBV6-3; j_gene: TRBJ2-1; abundance: many; d_gene: TRBD1; len: 16; CDR3aa: CASSHSGTGGLWEQFF; CDR3nt: TGTGCCAGCAGCCATTCCGGGACAGGAGGCCTATGGGAGCAGTTCTTC
v_gene: TRBV20-1; j_gene: TRBJ2-2; abundance: many; d_gene: TRBD2; len: 16; CDR3aa: CSAHRLAGAYTGELFF; CDR3nt: TGCAGTGCCCATAGGCTAGCGGGGGCCTACACCGGGGAGCTGTTTTTT